One sample yielded the 15 T cell receptor beta chains listed below, sequenced in a study of control samples from healthy donors and cancer patients. Some clones are missing from TCRdb's copy, which holds only in-frame ones; the method was immunoSEQ multiplex PCR. The sample has more than 85,000 clones, about 80% seen once; the top ten hold about 13%. The sequencing sample was made of blood. The receptors were sampled from a woman between 45 and 65 years old in good health.

V and J are TRBV5-1 and TRBJ2-7, with TRBD1 identical over 7 bases. The germline V gene encodes CDR1 SGHRS and CDR2 YFSETQ. CDR3 size: 14 residues. J gave up 5 bases and V 6 bases, and 11 bases lay outside the gene matches. The CDR3 loop is CASTRQGRLDEQYF. The CDR3 DNA reads TGCGCCAGCACCCGACAGGGTCGACTGGACGAGCAGTACTTC.

V gene TRBV5-1 combines with J gene TRBJ1-4; D not resolved. The CDR3 has 15 amino acids. V lost 7 bases, J lost 0 bases, and 13 bases lay in between. The V gene's germline CDR1 is SGHRS and CDR2 YFSETQ. The CDR3 DNA reads TGCGCCAGCTCCAAAGCGGGAGCAACTAATGAAAAACTGTTTTTT. Its protein is CASSKAGATNEKLFF.

V and J are TRBV6-5 and TRBJ1-3; 8 bases agree with TRBD1. Looked up from germline, CDR1 is MNHEY and CDR2 is SVGAGI. The CDR3 is 15 amino acids. V was clipped by 5 bases and J by 3 bases; unmatched bases: 6. The CDR3 here is CASSTDREGGNTIYF. In DNA, the CDR3 is TGTGCCAGCAGTACGGACAGGGAAGGTGGAAACACCATATATTTT.

This chain uses TRBV5-1 with TRBJ2-5; D assignment may be TRBD1 or TRBD2 (5 bases each). Germline CDR1 and CDR2: SGHRS and YFSETQ. Trimming took 2 bases from V and 6 from J, leaving 14 bases between them. The CDR3 is 14 amino acids. The DNA of the CDR3 is TGCGCCAGCAGCTTAGGGGACGTATTGAAGACCCAGTACTTC. As protein: CASSLGDVLKTQYF.

The chain is built from TRBV30 and TRBJ2-7; D not resolved. The CDR3 spans 16 residues. Trimming stripped 2 bases from V and 3 bases from J, with 20 bases between. Germline lookup yields CDR1 GTSNPN and CDR2 SVGIG (reference sequence). The CDR3 DNA follows: TGTGCCTGGAGTACCCCGGCTAGGGCGGCCTACTACGAGCAGTACTTC. Residues: CAWSTPARAAYYEQYF.

The chain has TRBV7-9 and TRBJ1-4, with 7 bases aligning to TRBD1. The germline V gene has CDR1 SEHNR and CDR2 FQNEAQ (reference sequence). J gave up 2 bases and V 3 bases, and 6 bases lay outside the gene matches. This CDR3 comprises 16 residues. DNA of the CDR3: TGTGCCAGCAGCTTTAACAGGGGTTGGACTAATGAAAAACTGTTTTTT. Translating it yields CASSFNRGWTNEKLFF.

This clone came up once. This sequence joins TRBV6-1 and TRBJ1-2; D gene unclear. Germline V gives CDR1 MNHNS, CDR2 SASEGT. Trimming left V 3 bases short and J 3 bases short, with 8 bases between. The CDR3 runs to 13 residues. CDR3 sequence (DNA): TGTGCCAGCAGTGAGGGGATAGACTATGGCTACACCTTC. This sequence encodes CASSEGIDYGYTF.

V is TRBV20-1 and J is TRBJ1-2, with 7 positions matching TRBD1. V lost 3 bases, J lost 8 bases, and 3 bases stayed unmatched. The CDR3 sequence is 11 residues long. Germline assignment: CDR1 DFQATT and CDR2 SNEGSKA (reference sequence). CDR3 in amino acids: CSASTRGGYTF. The CDR3, as DNA: TGCAGTGCTAGTACCAGGGGGGGCTACACCTTC.

CDR3 in amino acids: CATSDFGDTQYF. DNA of the CDR3: TGTGCCACCAGTGATTTTGGAGATACGCAGTATTTT. This chain connects TRBV24-1 to TRBJ2-3; unclear D gene. Germline assignment: CDR1 KGHDR and CDR2 SFDVKD. With 1 base removed from V and 5 bases from J, the gap between germline ends came to 3 bases. The CDR3 covers 12 residues.

The chain combines TRBV19 with TRBJ1-3; 8 nucleotides line up with TRBD1. V gave up 4 bases and J gave up 0 bases; unmatched junction bases: 2. Germline CDR1 LNHDA, CDR2 SQIVND (reference sequence). The CDR3 is 15 residues long. As DNA, the CDR3 is TGTGCCAGTAGTAGGGGGACAGGCTCTGGAAACACCATATATTTT. Amino acid sequence: CASSRGTGSGNTIYF.

The V call is TRBV10-3, the J call TRBJ2-3; D may be TRBD2 (5 bases). The V gene's germline CDR1 is ENHRY and CDR2 SYGVKD. This CDR3 has 15 amino acids. Trimming took 6 bases from V and 0 from J, leaving 13 bases between them. Here the CDR3 DNA reads TGTGCCATCAGATCCACTAGAAAAAGCACAGATACGCAGTATTTT. Residues: CAIRSTRKSTDTQYF.

This chain uses TRBV7-3 with TRBJ2-3; the match to TRBD2 covers 12 bases. There are 16 residues in the CDR3. The V gene's germline CDR1 is SGHTA and CDR2 FQGTGA. V lost 2 bases, J lost 3 bases, and 3 bases stayed unmatched. The CDR3 DNA is TGTGCCAGCAGCTTAGCTAGCGGGGGGGTAACAGATACGCAGTATTTT. Its protein is CASSLASGGVTDTQYF.

The chain combines TRBV7-2 with TRBJ1-6, with D possibly matching TRBD1 (5 bases). The CDR3 runs to 14 residues. The V end lost 1 base, the J end lost 9 bases, and 10 bases lay between the germline ends. The germline V gene encodes CDR1 SGHTA and CDR2 FQGNSA. Here the CDR3 DNA reads TGTGCCAGCAGCTTAGTTCAGGGTAGTTCACCCCTCCACTTT. This sequence encodes CASSLVQGSSPLHF.

The V call is TRBV6-6, the J call TRBJ1-1; TRBD1 is a possible D gene (6 bases). Per germline, CDR1 MNHNY and CDR2 SVGAGI (reference sequence). With 5 bases removed from V and 8 bases from J, the gap between germline ends came to 15 bases. The CDR3 length is 13 residues. The CDR3 sequence: CASSAERGTEAFF. Here the CDR3 DNA reads TGTGCCAGCAGTGCGGAAAGAGGGACAGAAGCTTTCTTT.

V and J are TRBV6-5 and TRBJ2-5; possible D gene TRBD1, 6 bases. V lost 5 bases and J 0 bases, leaving 13 bases between the germline ends. The CDR3 spans 15 residues. Per the germline V gene, CDR1 is MNHEY and CDR2 is SVGAGI. The CDR3: CASSKPGQDQETQYF. As DNA, the CDR3 is TGTGCCAGCAGTAAGCCGGGACAAGACCAAGAGACCCAGTACTTC.